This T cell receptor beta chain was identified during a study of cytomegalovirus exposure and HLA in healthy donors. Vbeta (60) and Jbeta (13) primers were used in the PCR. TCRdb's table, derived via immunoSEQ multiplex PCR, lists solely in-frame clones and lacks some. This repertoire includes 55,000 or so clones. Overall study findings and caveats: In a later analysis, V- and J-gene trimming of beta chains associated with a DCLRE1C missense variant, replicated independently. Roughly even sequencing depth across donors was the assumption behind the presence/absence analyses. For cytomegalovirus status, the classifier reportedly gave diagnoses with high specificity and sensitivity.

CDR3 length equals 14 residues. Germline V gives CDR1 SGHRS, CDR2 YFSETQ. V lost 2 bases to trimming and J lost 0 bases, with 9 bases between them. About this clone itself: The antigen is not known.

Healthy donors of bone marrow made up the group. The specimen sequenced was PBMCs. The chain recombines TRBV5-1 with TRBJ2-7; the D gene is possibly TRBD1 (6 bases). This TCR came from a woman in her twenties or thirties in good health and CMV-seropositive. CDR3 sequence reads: CASSLQGPSYEQYF. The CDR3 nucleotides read TGCGCCAGCAGCTTACAGGGCCCCTCCTACGAGCAGTACTTC.